What follows are 20 T cell receptor beta chains derived from one specimen sequenced in a study of identifying expanded T cells in peripheral blood. Some clones are missing from TCRdb's copy, which holds only in-frame ones; the method was immunoSEQ multiplex PCR. The sample lists about 91,000 clones, around 88% seen once, with over 3% in the top ten. Sequenced sample: blood. These receptors all come from a person aged 18 to 69 in good health.

This rearrangement joins TRBV6-5 to TRBJ1-5; D may be TRBD1 (5 bases). Germline CDR1 and CDR2: MNHEY and SVGAGI. This CDR3 has 14 amino acids. V was clipped by 0 bases and J by 10 bases, with 13 bases between them. The CDR3 spells CASSYSGTAGPQHF. In nucleotides, the CDR3 is TGTGCCAGCAGTTACTCTGGGACGGCGGGCCCCCAGCATTTT.

As DNA, the CDR3 is TGCGCCAGCAGCCCTGGACAGAGCTCTGGGGCCAACGTCCTGACTTTC. Protein: CASSPGQSSGANVLTF. The chain recombines TRBV4-1 with TRBJ2-6; tentative D call: TRBD1 (6 bases). Deletions cut 4 bases from V and 0 bases from J, with 10 bases between. Germline CDR1 and CDR2: MGHRA and YSYEKL. This CDR3 region has 16 residues.

CDR3 sequence (DNA): TGTGCCAGCAGTCGCACAGGGGTTGGGGCCAATGGAATAGATACGCAGTATTTT. This gives the protein CASSRTGVGANGIDTQYF. The rearrangement joins TRBV7-3 to TRBJ2-3, with TRBD1 identical over 7 bases. CDR1 and CDR2 from the germline V gene are SGHTA and FQGTGA. Unmatched junction bases numbered 20, after V lost 6 bases and J lost 5 bases. This CDR3 is 18 amino acids long.

This chain links TRBV21-1 with TRBJ2-1; the table's D call of TRBD2 was not tested on the DNA. TRBV21-1 is a listed pseudogene. The CDR3 consists of 15 residues. The CDR3, as DNA: TGTGCCAGCAGCAAAGGAGGGACTAGCAACAATGAGCAGTTCTTC. It encodes CASSKGGTSNNEQFF.

In DNA, the CDR3 is TGTGCCAGCTCGCCTACGGACAGGGTAGGGACTAATGAAAAACTGTTTTTT. Protein: CASSPTDRVGTNEKLFF. The rearrangement uses TRBV18 and TRBJ1-4; 8 positions agree with TRBD1. V was clipped by 6 bases and J by 2 bases; unmatched bases: 11. There are 17 residues in the CDR3. Per the germline V gene, CDR1 is KGHSH and CDR2 is LQKENI.

The chain combines TRBV28 with TRBJ2-7; D remains ambiguous. With 5 bases removed from V and 3 bases from J, the gap between germline ends came to 14 bases. CDR3 size: 14 residues. Germline V gene lookup returns CDR1 MDHEN and CDR2 SYDVKM. The CDR3 region is CASSPPLIFYEQYF. The DNA of the CDR3 is TGTGCCAGCAGTCCTCCGCTTATTTTCTACGAGCAGTACTTC.

In nucleotides, the CDR3 is TGCGCCAGCAGCCTGGGACAGGAGAATGAAAAACTGTTTTTT. Translated: CASSLGQENEKLFF. The chain joins TRBV5-1 to TRBJ1-4, with 8 bases matching TRBD1. Germline assignment: CDR1 SGHRS and CDR2 YFSETQ. This CDR3 spans 14 amino acids. Trimming cost V 4 bases and J 5 bases; bases outside gene matches: 4.

CDR3 nucleotide sequence: TGTGCCAGCAGCCCCCCTGGTAGAGGCAATGAGCAGTTCTTC. Translation gives CASSPPGRGNEQFF. The chain employs TRBV7-2 and TRBJ2-1; D not certain. This CDR3 has 14 amino acids. Between the trimmed V and J ends, which lost 5 bases and 6 bases, there was a span of 14 bases. The germline gives CDR1 SGHTA, CDR2 FQGNSA.

The V gene is TRBV7-2, the J gene TRBJ1-5; 8 nucleotides match TRBD1. Germline assignment: CDR1 SGHTA and CDR2 FQGNSA. The CDR3 has 14 amino acids. V gave up 5 bases and J gave up 6 bases; unmatched junction bases: 6. CDR3 loop: CASSARQGAQPQHF. CDR3 DNA: TGTGCCAGCAGCGCACGCCAGGGGGCTCAGCCCCAGCATTTT.

This chain uses TRBV2 with TRBJ2-7; TRBD2 agrees at 9 bases. Trimming cost V 0 bases and J 3 bases; bases outside gene matches: 6. Germline CDR1 reads SNHLY; CDR2 reads FYNNEI. There are 16 residues in the CDR3. CDR3 sequence reads: CASSEAEASGIYEQYF. The CDR3 DNA follows: TGTGCCAGCAGTGAAGCGGAGGCTAGCGGGATCTACGAGCAGTACTTC.

This clone has just one count. The chain links TRBV6-5 to TRBJ2-7; the D call may be TRBD1 or TRBD2 (5 bases each). Germline V gives CDR1 MNHEY, CDR2 SVGAGI. Trimming shortened V by 5 bases and J by 4 bases, and 15 bases separated the two germline ends. This CDR3 is 14 amino acids long. CDR3 sequence: CASSEGPSRYEQYF. The CDR3 nucleotides are TGTGCCAGCAGTGAGGGACCTTCCAGGTACGAGCAGTACTTC.

Only one count was recorded for this clone. This chain uses TRBV5-1 with TRBJ2-3; D is uncertain. Germline V CDR1 and CDR2: SGHRS, YFSETQ. Trimming removed 2 bases at V and 1 base at J, with 14 bases between. CDR3 length: 16 residues. The DNA of the CDR3 is TGCGCCAGCAGCTTCGGGCGGTTTGGCGGCACAGATACGCAGTATTTT. This gives the protein CASSFGRFGGTDTQYF. The whole variable domain, remainder taken from reference TRBV5-1 and TRBJ2-3, is KAGVTQTPRYLIKTRGQQVTLSCSPISGHRSVSWYQQTPGQGLQFLFEYFSETQRNKGNFPGRFSGRQFSNSRSEMNVSTLELGDSALYLCASSFGRFGGTDTQYFGPGTRLTVL.

The J gene is TRBJ2-2, the V gene TRBV6-4; 7 bases match TRBD2. This CDR3 contains 15 residues. Germline V gives CDR1 MRHNA, CDR2 SNTAGT. With 3 bases clipped from V and 6 bases from J, the junction kept 7 bases outside the gene matches. CDR3 nucleotides: TGTGCCAGCAGTGAAGGCCTAGCGGAGGCCGGGGAGCTGTTTTTT. It specifies CASSEGLAEAGELFF.

This clone was seen a handful of times. The chain combines TRBV5-1 with TRBJ1-1; D gene uncertain. Germline lookup yields CDR1 SGHRS and CDR2 YFSETQ. Trimming removed 2 bases from V and 1 base from J, with 9 bases in between. This CDR3 spans 14 amino acids. The CDR3 is CASSLGIGNTEAFF. CDR3 nucleotide sequence: TGCGCCAGCAGCTTAGGCATAGGGAACACTGAAGCTTTCTTT.

The gene calls are TRBV19 and TRBJ1-5; D ambiguous. CDR1 is LNHDA and CDR2 is SQIVND in the germline V gene (reference sequence). Between the trimmed V and J ends, which lost 3 bases and 2 bases, there was a span of 14 bases. There are 16 residues in the CDR3. The CDR3 bases are TGTGCCAGTAGTATGGAAGGGAGAATCGGCAATCAGCCCCAGCATTTT. Amino acid sequence: CASSMEGRIGNQPQHF.

This clone was counted only a few times. The chain employs TRBV6-5 and TRBJ1-3; D is unclear. This CDR3 contains 13 residues. V lost 0 bases to trimming and J lost 4 bases, with 4 bases between them. Per germline, CDR1 MNHEY and CDR2 SVGAGI. CDR3 sequence reads: CASSYSNGNTIYF. In DNA form, the CDR3 reads TGTGCCAGCAGTTACTCGAACGGAAACACCATATATTTT.

On this clone: A read error may account for a junction end that differs from germline. The chain has TRBV7-9 and TRBJ2-3, with 13 bases fitting TRBD2. Germline assignment: CDR1 SEHNR and CDR2 FQNEAQ (reference sequence). The CDR3 has 15 amino acids. CDR3 coding DNA: TGTGCCAGCAGACTAGCGGGAGGGCCGGCAGACACGCAGTATTTT. Its translation is CASRLAGGPADTQYF.

The chain employs TRBV7-9 and TRBJ1-3; D is unclear. This CDR3 has 14 amino acids. Looked up from germline, CDR1 is SEHNR and CDR2 is FQNEAQ (reference sequence). Between the trimmed V and J ends, which lost 5 bases and 10 bases, there was a span of 18 bases. The CDR3 protein is CASSPGNQGLTIYF. The CDR3 DNA is TGTGCCAGCAGCCCGGGGAATCAAGGGCTGACCATATATTTT.

This chain uses TRBV29-1 with TRBJ2-2; TRBD1 or TRBD2 may be the D gene (5 bases each). V dropped 5 bases and J dropped 5 bases, with 18 bases sitting between them. Germline V gene sequence: CDR1 SQVTM, CDR2 ANQGSEA. The CDR3 is 15 residues long. This CDR3 is CSVRSGTWGTGELFF. As DNA, the CDR3 is TGCAGCGTTCGGTCCGGGACCTGGGGGACCGGGGAGCTGTTTTTT.

V gene TRBV6-1 combines with J gene TRBJ2-5; 11 positions match TRBD2. V lost 1 base to trimming and J lost 5 bases; unmatched junction nucleotides: 3. CDR1 MNHNS and CDR2 SASEGT come from the germline V gene. The CDR3 length is 15 residues. The CDR3 is CASSEVAGGVETQYF. In DNA form, the CDR3 reads TGTGCCAGCAGTGAAGTAGCGGGAGGGGTGGAGACCCAGTACTTC.